This T cell receptor beta chain stems from a study of blood T cell repertoires in COVID-19. The repertoire was sequenced with immunoSEQ multiplex PCR; TCRdb's copy has only in-frame clones and lacks some. The sample lists roughly 430,000 clones; roughly 84% were seen once. CDR3 length: 14 amino acids. The V gene lost 3 bases and the J gene lost 1 base, with 9 bases spanning the gap. Germline V CDR1 and CDR2: MGHRA, YSYEKL. Participants had their cohort set by participant-reported clinical history. This sequence was found in a woman between 18 and 29 years old who had been exposed to COVID-19. The V call is TRBV4-1, the J call TRBJ1-1, with D tentatively TRBD1 (5 bases). Sequencing was carried out using PBMCs or T cells enriched from blood (not recorded which). In DNA, the CDR3 is TGCGCCAGCAGCCATGGGGGGTCGAACACTGAAGCTTTCTTT. Protein sequence: CASSHGGSNTEAFF.